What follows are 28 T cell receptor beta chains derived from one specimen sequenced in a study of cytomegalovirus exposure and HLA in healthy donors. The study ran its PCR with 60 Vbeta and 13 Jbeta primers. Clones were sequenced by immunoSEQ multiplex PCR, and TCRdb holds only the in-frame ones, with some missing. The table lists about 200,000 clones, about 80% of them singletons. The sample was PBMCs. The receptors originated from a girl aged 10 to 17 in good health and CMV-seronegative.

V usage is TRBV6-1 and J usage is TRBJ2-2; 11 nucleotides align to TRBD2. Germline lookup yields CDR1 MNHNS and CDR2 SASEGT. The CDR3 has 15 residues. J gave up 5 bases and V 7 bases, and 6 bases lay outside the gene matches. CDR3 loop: CASKNSGGATGELFF. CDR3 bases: TGTGCCAGCAAAAATAGCGGGGGGGCGACCGGGGAGCTGTTTTTT.

The CDR3 loop reads CASSLGEASGYQPDEQFF. The CDR3 coding sequence is TGTGCCAGCAGCTTGGGGGAGGCTAGCGGGTACCAGCCAGATGAGCAGTTCTTC. The chain has TRBV5-4 and TRBJ2-1; 8 nucleotides agree with TRBD2. The germline gives CDR1 SGHNT, CDR2 YYREEE (reference sequence). This CDR3 has 18 amino acids. Trimming at V came to 0 bases and at J to 8 bases, leaving 16 bases not matched to a gene.

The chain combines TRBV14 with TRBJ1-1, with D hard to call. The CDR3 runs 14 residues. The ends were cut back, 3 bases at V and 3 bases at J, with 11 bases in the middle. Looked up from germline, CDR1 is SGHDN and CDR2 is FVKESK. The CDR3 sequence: CASSHFVSDTEAFF. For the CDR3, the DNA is TGTGCCAGCAGCCACTTTGTTTCGGACACTGAAGCTTTCTTT.

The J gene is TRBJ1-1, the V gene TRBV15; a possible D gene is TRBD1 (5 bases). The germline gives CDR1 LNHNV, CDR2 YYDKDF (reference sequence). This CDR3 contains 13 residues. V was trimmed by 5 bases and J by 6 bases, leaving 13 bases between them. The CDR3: CATSSRGGSEAFF. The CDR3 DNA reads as TGTGCCACCAGCTCGCGGGGGGGTTCTGAAGCTTTCTTT.

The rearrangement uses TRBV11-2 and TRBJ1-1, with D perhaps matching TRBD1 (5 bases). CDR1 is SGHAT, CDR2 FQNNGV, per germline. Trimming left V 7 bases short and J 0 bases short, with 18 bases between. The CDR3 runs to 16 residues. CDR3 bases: TGTGCCAGCAACCAACAGGTGTCCAGGCTGAACACTGAAGCTTTCTTT. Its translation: CASNQQVSRLNTEAFF.

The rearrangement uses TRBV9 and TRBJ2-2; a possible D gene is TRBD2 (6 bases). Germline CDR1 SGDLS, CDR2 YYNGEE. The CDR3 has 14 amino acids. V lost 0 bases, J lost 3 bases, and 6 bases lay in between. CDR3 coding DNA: TGTGCCAGCAGCGTAGCGGGGGACACCGGGGAGCTGTTTTTT. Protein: CASSVAGDTGELFF.

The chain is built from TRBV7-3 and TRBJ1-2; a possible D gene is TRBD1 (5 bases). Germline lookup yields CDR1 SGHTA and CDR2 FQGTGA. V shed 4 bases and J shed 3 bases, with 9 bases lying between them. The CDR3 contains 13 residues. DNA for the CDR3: TGTGCCAGCAGCTACGACAGAGACTATGGCTACACCTTC. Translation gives CASSYDRDYGYTF.

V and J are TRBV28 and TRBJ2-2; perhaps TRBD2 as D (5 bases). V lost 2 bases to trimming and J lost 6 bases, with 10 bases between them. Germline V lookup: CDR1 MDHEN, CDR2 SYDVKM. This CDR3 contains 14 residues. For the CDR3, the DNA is TGTGCCAGCAGTTTAATCGGGGTTTCCGGGGAGCTGTTTTTT. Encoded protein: CASSLIGVSGELFF.

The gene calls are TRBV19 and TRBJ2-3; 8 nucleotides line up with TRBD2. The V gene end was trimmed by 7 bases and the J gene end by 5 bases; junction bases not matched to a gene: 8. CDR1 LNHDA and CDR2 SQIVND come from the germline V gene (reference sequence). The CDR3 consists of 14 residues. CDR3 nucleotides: TGTGCCAGTAACCGCGGGGGGCCGCAAGATACGCAGTATTTT. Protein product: CASNRGGPQDTQYF.

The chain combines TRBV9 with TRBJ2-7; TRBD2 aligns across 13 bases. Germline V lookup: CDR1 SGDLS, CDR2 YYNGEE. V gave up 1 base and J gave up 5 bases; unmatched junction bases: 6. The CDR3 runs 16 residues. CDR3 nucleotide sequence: TGTGCCAGCAGCGTAAGGGGACTAGCGGGGCTCGACGAGCAGTACTTC. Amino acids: CASSVRGLAGLDEQYF.

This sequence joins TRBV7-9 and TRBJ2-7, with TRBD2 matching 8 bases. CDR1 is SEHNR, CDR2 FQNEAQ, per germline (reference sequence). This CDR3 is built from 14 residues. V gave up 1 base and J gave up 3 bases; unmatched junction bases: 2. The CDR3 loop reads CASSLGRGVYEQYF. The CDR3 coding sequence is TGTGCCAGCAGCTTAGGGCGGGGGGTCTACGAGCAGTACTTC.

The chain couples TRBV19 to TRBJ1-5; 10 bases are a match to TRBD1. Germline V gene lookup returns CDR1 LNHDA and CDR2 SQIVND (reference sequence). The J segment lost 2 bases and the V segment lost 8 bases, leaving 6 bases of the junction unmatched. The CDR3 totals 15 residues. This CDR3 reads CASGQGGIGNQPQHF. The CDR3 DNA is TGTGCCAGTGGACAGGGGGGGATAGGCAATCAGCCCCAGCATTTT. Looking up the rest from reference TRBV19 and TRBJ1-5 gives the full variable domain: DGGITQSPKYLFRKEGQNVTLSCEQNLNHDAMYWYRQDPGQGLRLIYYSQIVNDFQKGDIAEGYSVSREKKESFPLTVTSAQKNPTAFYLCASGQGGIGNQPQHFGDGTRLSIL.

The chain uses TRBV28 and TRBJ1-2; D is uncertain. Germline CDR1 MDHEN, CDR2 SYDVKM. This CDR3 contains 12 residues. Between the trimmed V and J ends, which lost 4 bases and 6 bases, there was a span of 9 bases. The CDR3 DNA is TGTGCCAGCAGTTCCCCCCCAGATGGCTACACCTTC. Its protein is CASSSPPDGYTF.

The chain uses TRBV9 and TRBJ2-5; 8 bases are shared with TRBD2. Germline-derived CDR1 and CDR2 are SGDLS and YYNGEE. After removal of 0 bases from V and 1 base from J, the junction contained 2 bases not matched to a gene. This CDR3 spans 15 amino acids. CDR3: CASSVAGGPQETQYF. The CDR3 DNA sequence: TGTGCCAGCAGCGTAGCGGGGGGGCCCCAAGAGACCCAGTACTTC.

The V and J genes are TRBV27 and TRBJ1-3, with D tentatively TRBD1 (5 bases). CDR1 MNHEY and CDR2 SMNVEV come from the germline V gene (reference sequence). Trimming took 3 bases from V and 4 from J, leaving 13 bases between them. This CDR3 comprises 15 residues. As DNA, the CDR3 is TGTGCCAGCAGTTTGACAGCTTCTGGGGGAAACACCATATATTTT. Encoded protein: CASSLTASGGNTIYF.

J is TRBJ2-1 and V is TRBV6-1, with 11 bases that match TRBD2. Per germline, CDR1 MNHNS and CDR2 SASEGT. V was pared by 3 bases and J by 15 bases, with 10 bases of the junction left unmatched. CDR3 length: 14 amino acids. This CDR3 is CASSEELAGVFPFF. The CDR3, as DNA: TGTGCCAGCAGTGAGGAACTAGCGGGAGTTTTCCCGTTCTTC.

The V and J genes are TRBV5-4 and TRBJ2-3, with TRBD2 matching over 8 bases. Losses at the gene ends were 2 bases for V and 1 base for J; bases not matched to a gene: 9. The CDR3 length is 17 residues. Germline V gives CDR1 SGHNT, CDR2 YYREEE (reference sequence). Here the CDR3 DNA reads TGTGCCAGCAGCTTTGGGGTAACTAGCGGCGGCACAGATACGCAGTATTTT. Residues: CASSFGVTSGGTDTQYF.

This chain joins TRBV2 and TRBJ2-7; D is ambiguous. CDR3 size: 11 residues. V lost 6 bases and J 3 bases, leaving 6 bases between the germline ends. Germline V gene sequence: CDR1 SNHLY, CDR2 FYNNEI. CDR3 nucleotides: TGTGCCAGCAGCGCTAGCTACGAGCAGTACTTC. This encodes CASSASYEQYF.

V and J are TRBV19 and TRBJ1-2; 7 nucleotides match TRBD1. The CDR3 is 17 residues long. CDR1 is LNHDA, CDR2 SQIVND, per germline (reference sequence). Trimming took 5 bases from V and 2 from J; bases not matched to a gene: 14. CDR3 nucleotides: TGTGCCAGTAGTTTGGCCAGGGGGTCGGAAGTCAACTATGGCTACACCTTC. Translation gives CASSLARGSEVNYGYTF.

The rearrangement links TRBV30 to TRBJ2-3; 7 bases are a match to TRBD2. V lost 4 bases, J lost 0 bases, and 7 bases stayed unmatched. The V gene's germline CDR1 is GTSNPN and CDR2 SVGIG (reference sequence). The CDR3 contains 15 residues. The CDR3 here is CAWTIGGGSTDTQYF. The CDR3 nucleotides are TGTGCCTGGACAATCGGCGGGGGTAGCACAGATACGCAGTATTTT.

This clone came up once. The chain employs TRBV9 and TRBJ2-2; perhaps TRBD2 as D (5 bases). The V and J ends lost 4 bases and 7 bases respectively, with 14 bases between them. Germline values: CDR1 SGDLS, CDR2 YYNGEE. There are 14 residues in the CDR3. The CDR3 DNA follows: TGTGCCAGCAGCTCCCGAGGGCGACACGGGGAGCTGTTTTTT. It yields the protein CASSSRGRHGELFF.

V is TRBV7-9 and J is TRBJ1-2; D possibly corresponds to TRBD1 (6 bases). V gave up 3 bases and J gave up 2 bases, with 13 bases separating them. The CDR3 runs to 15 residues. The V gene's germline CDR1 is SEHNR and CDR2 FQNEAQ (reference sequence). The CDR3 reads CASSLSTGRNYGYTF. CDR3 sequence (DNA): TGTGCCAGCAGCTTGAGTACAGGGAGAAACTATGGCTACACCTTC.

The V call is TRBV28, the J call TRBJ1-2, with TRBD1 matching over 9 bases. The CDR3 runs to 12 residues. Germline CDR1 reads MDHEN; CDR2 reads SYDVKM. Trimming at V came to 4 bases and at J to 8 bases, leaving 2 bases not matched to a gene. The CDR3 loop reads CASSWDRDGYTF. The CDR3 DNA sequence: TGTGCCAGCAGTTGGGACAGGGACGGCTACACCTTC.

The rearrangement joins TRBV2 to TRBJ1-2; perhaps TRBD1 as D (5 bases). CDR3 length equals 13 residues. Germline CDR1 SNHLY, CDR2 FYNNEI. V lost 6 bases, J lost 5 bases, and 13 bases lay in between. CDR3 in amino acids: CASSDQGAYGYTF. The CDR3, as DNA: TGTGCCAGCAGCGACCAGGGCGCGTATGGCTACACCTTC.

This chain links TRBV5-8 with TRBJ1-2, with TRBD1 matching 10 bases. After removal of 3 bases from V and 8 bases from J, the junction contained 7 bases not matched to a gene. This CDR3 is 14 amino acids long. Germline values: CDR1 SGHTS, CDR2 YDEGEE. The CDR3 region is CASSWVTGGGGYTF. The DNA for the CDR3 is TGTGCCAGCAGCTGGGTGACAGGGGGCGGCGGCTACACCTTC.

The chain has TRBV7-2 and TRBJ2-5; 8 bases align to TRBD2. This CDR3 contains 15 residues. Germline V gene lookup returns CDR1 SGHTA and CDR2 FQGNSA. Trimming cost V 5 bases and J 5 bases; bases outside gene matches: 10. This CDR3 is CASSPTGTSRETQYF. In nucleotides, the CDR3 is TGTGCCAGCAGCCCGACCGGGACTAGTAGGGAGACCCAGTACTTC.

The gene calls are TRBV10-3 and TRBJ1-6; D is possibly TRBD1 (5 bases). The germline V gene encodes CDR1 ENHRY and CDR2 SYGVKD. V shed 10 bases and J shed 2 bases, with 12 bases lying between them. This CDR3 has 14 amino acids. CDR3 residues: CATSGGAYNSPLHF. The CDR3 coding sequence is TGTGCCACCTCGGGGGGGGCCTATAATTCACCCCTCCACTTT.

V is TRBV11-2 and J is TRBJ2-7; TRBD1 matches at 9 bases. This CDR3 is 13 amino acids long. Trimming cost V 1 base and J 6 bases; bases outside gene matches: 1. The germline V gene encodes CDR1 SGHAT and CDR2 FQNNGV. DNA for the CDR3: TGTGCCAGCAGCTTAGTGACAGGGGGCGAGCAGTACTTC. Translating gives CASSLVTGGEQYF. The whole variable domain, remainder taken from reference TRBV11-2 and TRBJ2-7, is EAGVAQSPRYKIIEKRQSVAFWCNPISGHATLYWYQQILGQGPKLLIQFQNNGVVDDSQLPKDRFSAERLKGVDSTLKIQPAKLEDSAVYLCASSLVTGGEQYFGPGTRLTVT.